This TCR beta chain was obtained from a study of OX40 agonist ivuxolimab in advanced cancers. Concerning the study at large: The costimulatory receptor OX40 (CD134) was targeted by ivuxolimab, a fully human IgG2 agonistic monoclonal antibody. Intravenous ivuxolimab was administered to patients every 2 weeks at six dose levels: 0.01, 0.1, 0.3, 1.5, 3 and 10 mg/kg. Among the roughly 50 dose-escalation patients, about 20 had hepatocellular carcinoma, 15 or so melanoma, 9 renal cell carcinoma and 9 head and neck cancer. The dose-escalation cohort was about 87% male with a mean age of around 64 years, ranging from roughly 23 to 79. Prior anti-PD-1, anti-PD-L1 or anti-CTLA-4 therapy was permitted, and 30% to 50% of dose-escalation patients had received checkpoint inhibitors. Three dose-escalation patients achieved partial responses, one with hepatocellular carcinoma and two with cutaneous melanoma. The point of sequencing TCRbeta in the periphery was to test whether ivuxolimab changed TCR sequence diversity and drove clonal T-cell expansion. The monotherapy dose-escalation portion (N = 52 patients) of the phase I ivuxolimab trial is reported in the paper.

The full study reports these points: Low levels of normalized T-cell clonal expansion were also shown by some nonresponding patients. Which antigens the clonally expanded peripheral T cells were specific for was not determined. In the 0.1-3.0 mg/kg groups, partial responders were among the patients with the lowest normalized peripheral clonal expansion, particularly in CD8+ T cells. Clonal expansion of both CD4+ and CD8+ blood T cells was observed from baseline to week 6 at doses 0.1 to 3.0 mg/kg. After ivuxolimab, expanded clones were on average more numerous among CD8+ T cells than among CD4+ T cells.

The trial excluded patients who had a history of autoimmune disease or who were on systemic immunosuppression. Peripheral blood for TCR sequencing was collected from all dose cohorts at baseline, on cycle 4 day 1, and on cycle 7 day 1. The samples were taken from a phase I, first-in-human, multicenter, open-label dose-escalation trial of ivuxolimab. The trial enrolled adults with locally advanced or metastatic head and neck squamous cell, hepatocellular, melanoma or renal cell carcinoma. Before TCR sequencing, CD4+ and CD8+ T cells were separately sorted from peripheral blood. Genomic DNA was extracted from sorted cells for sequencing of the TCRbeta CDR3 region. The immunoSEQ Assay was used for sequencing of TCRbeta CDR3 regions. The immuneACCESS repertoire file appears here via TCRdb, limited to in-frame rearrangements. These files lack a portion of the clones; in checked studies, under half of the deficit traces to unresolved V genes, and the cause of the others is not known. The sample has roughly 120,000 clones on record, less than 95% of them singletons. 0.7% to 0.9% of the sample rests with the top ten.

Including the terminal cysteine and phenylalanine, the CDR3 comprises 17 residues. Only the CDR3 part of the read is kept: 51 bases, read in frame from the first base. From V the trimming removes 5 bases and from J it removes 2 bases, while the gene matches leave 12 bases of the junction unaccounted for. The germline V gene (reference sequence) yields WNHNN for CDR1 and SYGVQD for CDR2. Remarks on this clone: Its antigen is currently not known. The sample holds no much larger clone one base away, and base qualities are not on file.

The V and J segments used are TRBV10-1 and TRBJ2-7, with 10 bases matching TRBD1. The sample consisted of CD4+ or CD8+ T cells sorted from blood, taken in a trial of the OX40 agonist ivuxolimab. The TCR comes from an adult with an advanced solid tumor such as melanoma, head and neck, liver or kidney cancer. The DNA sequence is given as TGCGCCAGCAGTTCAGGTGGACAGGGGGTCTCCGCCTACGAGCAGTACTTC. It codes for CASSSGGQGVSAYEQYF.